Listed here is a single TCR beta chain. V gave up 6 bases and J gave up 4 bases, with 15 bases separating them. This CDR3 is 13 amino acids long. CDR1 SQVTM and CDR2 ANQGSEA come from the germline V gene. This sample is drawn from a study of blood T cell repertoires in COVID-19. Clones were sequenced by immunoSEQ multiplex PCR, and TCRdb holds only the in-frame ones, with some missing. In the table there are 200,000 to 250,000 clones, roughly 84% of which are singletons. What was sequenced was PBMCs or T cells enriched from blood (not recorded which). The genes are TRBV29-1 and TRBJ1-2; D is unclear. The sequence came from a woman in her forties who had recovered from COVID-19. Here the CDR3 reads CSVVAGQGYGYTF. The CDR3 nucleotides read TGCAGCGTAGTCGCTGGGCAAGGCTATGGCTACACCTTC.